The clone carrying this T cell receptor beta chain was seen a few times. The source of the sample is a study of cytomegalovirus exposure and HLA in healthy donors. A multiplex PCR was run with 60 Vbeta primers and 13 Jbeta primers. Original handling: As a later analysis found, there were approximately 80 million unique TCR beta chains, of which some 10 million were shared. This table comes from immunoSEQ multiplex PCR, and its TCRdb copy is limited to in-frame clones, with some not included. D and trimming were read from the DNA, whereas the V and J calls and clone size are those reported in that table. The profile shows some 140,000 clones, about four fifths of them singletons. There are 14 residues in the CDR3. Trimming stripped 6 bases from V and 0 bases from J, with 12 bases between. Germline V gene data show CDR1 as MNHEY and CDR2 as SVGAGI.

The source material was PBMCs. The chain recombines TRBV6-5 with TRBJ2-7; no clear D. This receptor was identified in a male donor in good health and CMV-seropositive. The CDR3 coding sequence is TGTGCCAGCAGGGGCAGTCGAAGCTCCTACGAGCAGTACTTC. Translation: CASRGSRSSYEQYF.